The T cell receptor (beta chain) described here comes from a study of early T cells in non-severe SARS-CoV-2 infection (dated by TCRdb to the early 2020s). Turning to the overall study: Because TCR sequencing relied on bulk RNA taken from unsorted whole blood, pairing of alpha and beta chains was not possible. General findings and caveats noted by the study authors: Matching against VDJdb was skewed toward anti-spike CD8 responses, likely underestimated virus-specific expansions, and missed private and CD4 specificities.

This clonotype was seen only a few times. What antigen it recognizes has not been identified. Per-base quality was not reported, and no clone a single base away is much larger than it. A case-control design nested within a healthcare worker cohort in London, UK, was used, with weekly nasopharyngeal swab PCR tests and blood sampling performed. Between 23 and 31 March 2020, the week of the UK lockdown, healthcare workers were enrolled and then followed up weekly for as long as 16 weeks. Libraries came from 5' RACE. This sample was sequenced with a NextSeq 500. The TCR library protocol attached unique molecular identifiers to individual cDNA molecules to correct for sequencing error and PCR bias. Both TCR alpha and beta chains were sequenced, and tight co-correlation was observed between alpha and beta sequence abundances in each sample. The paper's data handling went like this. Decombinator V4 was used to perform V gene, J gene and CDR3 annotation of TCR sequences. Expanded TCRs were defined as changing significantly between any two time points under a Poisson model with p below 0.0001. TCR abundances were normalised to the total number of TCRs sequenced per sample and expressed as counts per million. TRAV1-2 paired with TRAJ12, TRAJ20 or TRAJ33 defined MAIT TCRs, while TRAV10 paired with TRAJ18 defined iNKT TCRs. VDJdb, accessed 1 November 2021, was searched for CMV, EBV and SARS-CoV-2 annotated TCRs, with TCRs annotated for multiple antigens excluded. TCRdb took the public reads, trimmed them with fastp at Q25, ran MiXCR for clone calling and kept in-frame beta chains. When rows share a CDR3 protein, they turn into one entry using the most common DNA and genes. None of the V and J calls come from the authors' own analysis; TCRdb made them. Within this sample are some 80,000 distinct CDR3 sequences, with roughly 12% of them counted one time only. The ten most abundant clones make up about 16% of the sample.

From the cysteine through the phenylalanine, the CDR3 covers 16 amino acids. The entry retains the CDR3 DNA only, 48 bases that are in frame from base 1. The germline V gene sets CDR1 to KGHSH and CDR2 to LQKENI. Trimming removed 3 bases from V and 4 bases from J, leaving 18 bases between the germline ends. This TCR was sampled from an adult who was a healthcare worker with PCR-confirmed SARS-CoV-2 infection or an uninfected control (not recorded which). The donor label of this sample is uncertain. This specimen consisted of whole blood, obtained at baseline. The sequence is built from TRBV18 and TRBJ1-1; TRBD1 is perhaps the D gene, given 5 matching bases. The nucleotides read TGTGCCAGCTCACCGGGGCTCAGGGTTTGGGGCACTGAAGCTTTCTTT. Its product reads: CASSPGLRVWGTEAFF.